The 5 T cell receptor beta chains listed next were all sequenced from one sample in a study of T-cell memory formation after mild COVID-19. Via MiXCR, TCRdb re-called the 5' RACE reads, giving one row per CDR3 protein. The sample holds about 400,000 distinct CDR3 sequences, roughly 26% seen once. Sample: PBMCs or a T cell subset sorted from them (not recorded which). The receptors were gathered from an adult woman who had mild COVID-19 (a few samples of this study predate the infection). Cell type and time point are not known.

The V gene is TRBV30, the J gene TRBJ1-2, with TRBD1 identical over 7 bases. The V gene's germline CDR1 is GTSNPN and CDR2 SVGIG (reference sequence). The length of the CDR3 is 15 residues. V was clipped by 1 base and J by 6 bases; unmatched bases: 11. The CDR3 region has the DNA TGTGCCTGGAGTGCTCCCTGGGACAGCGGAGATGGCTACACCTTC. Protein product: CAWSAPWDSGDGYTF.

In its sample, this clonotype was seen a few times. V is TRBV2 and J is TRBJ1-2; TRBD1 is a possible D gene (6 bases). Between the trimmed V and J ends, which lost 1 base and 3 bases, there was a span of 12 bases. The CDR3 spans 15 residues. The V gene's germline CDR1 is SNHLY and CDR2 FYNNEI. The CDR3 is CASSEGRTVDYGYTF. The CDR3 nucleotides read TGTGCCAGCAGTGAAGGTCGGACAGTTGACTATGGCTACACCTTC.

The table lists this clonotype with a few counts. The J gene is TRBJ1-2, the V gene TRBV12-3 or TRBV12-4; D unclear. The CDR3 spans 15 residues. Trimming cost V 6 bases and J 7 bases, with 21 bases left between them. The CDR3 bases are TGTGCCAGCAGAGACCATGGGGAGGGAACTGGTGGCTACACCTTC. Amino acids: CASRDHGEGTGGYTF.

CDR3 sequence (DNA): TGTGCCAGCAGCCTCCGGGACACCGACACCGGGGAGCTGTTTTTT. This codes for CASSLRDTDTGELFF. V is TRBV9 and J is TRBJ2-2, with a tentative D call TRBD1 (6 bases). This CDR3 is built from 15 residues. Germline CDR1 and CDR2: SGDLS and YYNGEE. V dropped 4 bases and J dropped 3 bases, with 13 bases sitting between them.

There are a few counts of this clonotype. The chain uses TRBV30 and TRBJ2-1; no clear D. V dropped 2 bases and J dropped 9 bases, with 11 bases sitting between them. Per germline, CDR1 GTSNPN and CDR2 SVGIG (reference sequence). CDR3 size: 12 residues. The DNA of the CDR3 is TGTGCCTGGAGTCCTCGAAAGTTTGAGCAGTTCTTC. It encodes CAWSPRKFEQFF.